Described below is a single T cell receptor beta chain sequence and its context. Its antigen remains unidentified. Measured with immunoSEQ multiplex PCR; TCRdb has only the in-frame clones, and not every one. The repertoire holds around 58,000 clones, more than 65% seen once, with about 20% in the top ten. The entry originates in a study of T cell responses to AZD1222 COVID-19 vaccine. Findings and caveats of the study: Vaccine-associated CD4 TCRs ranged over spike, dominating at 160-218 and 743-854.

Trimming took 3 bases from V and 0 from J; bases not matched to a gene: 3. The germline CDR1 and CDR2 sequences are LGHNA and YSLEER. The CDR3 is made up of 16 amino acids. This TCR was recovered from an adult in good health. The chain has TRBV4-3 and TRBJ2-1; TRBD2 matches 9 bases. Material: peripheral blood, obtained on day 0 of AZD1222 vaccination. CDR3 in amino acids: CASSHGSGSSYNEQFF. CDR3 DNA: TGCGCCAGCAGCCATGGTAGCGGGAGCTCCTACAATGAGCAGTTCTTC.